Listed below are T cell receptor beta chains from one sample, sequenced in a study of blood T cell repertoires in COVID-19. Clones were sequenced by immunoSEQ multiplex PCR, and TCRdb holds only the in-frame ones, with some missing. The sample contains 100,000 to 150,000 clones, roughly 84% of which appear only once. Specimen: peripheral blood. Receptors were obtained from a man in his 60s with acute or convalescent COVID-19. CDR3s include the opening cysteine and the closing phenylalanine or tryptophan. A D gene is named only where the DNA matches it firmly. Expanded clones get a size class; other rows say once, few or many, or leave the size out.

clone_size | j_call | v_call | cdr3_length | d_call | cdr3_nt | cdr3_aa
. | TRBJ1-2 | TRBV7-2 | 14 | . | TGTGCCAGCAGCTTACGGGAGGGCTACTATGGCTACACCTTC | CASSLREGYYGYTF
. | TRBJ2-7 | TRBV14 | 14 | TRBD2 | TGTGCCAGCAGCCCTCGGGAGGTCACCTACGAGCAGTACTTC | CASSPREVTYEQYF
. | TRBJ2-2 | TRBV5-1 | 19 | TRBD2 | TGCGCCAGCAGCAGGGGACTAGCGGGAGACGCCGCGAACACCGGGGAGCTGTTTTTT | CASSRGLAGDAANTGELFF
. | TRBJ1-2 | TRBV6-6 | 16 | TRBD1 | TGTGCCAGCAGTAGCACCGGGACAGGGGGAGACTATGGCTACACCTTC | CASSSTGTGGDYGYTF
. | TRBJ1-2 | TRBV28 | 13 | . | TGTGCCAGCAGCATCACAGGGATCTATGGCTACACCTTC | CASSITGIYGYTF
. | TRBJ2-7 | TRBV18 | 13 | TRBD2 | TGTGCCAGCCGGGAGGGAAGCTCCTACGAGCAGTACTTC | CASREGSSYEQYF
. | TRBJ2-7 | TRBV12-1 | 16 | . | TGTGCCAGCAGGCCGGACCGCGGACAGGGAATCTACGAGCAGTACTTC | CASRPDRGQGIYEQYF
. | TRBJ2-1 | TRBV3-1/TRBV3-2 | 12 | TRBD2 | TGTGCCAGCAGCCGAGCGGGGAATGAGCAGTTCTTC | CASSRAGNEQFF
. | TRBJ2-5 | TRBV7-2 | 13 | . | TGTGCCAGCAGCTTGAACAGGGTAGAGACCCAGTACTTC | CASSLNRVETQYF
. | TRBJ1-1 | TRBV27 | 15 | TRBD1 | TGTGCCAGCAGTTTATCCACCTTACAGGGGGCTGAAGCTTTCTTT | CASSLSTLQGAEAFF
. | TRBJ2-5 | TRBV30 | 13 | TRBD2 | TGTGCCTGGAGTGCTAGCGGGAGAGAGACCCAGTACTTC | CAWSASGRETQYF
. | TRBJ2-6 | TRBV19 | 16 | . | TGTGCCAGTAACCGGAAAGGGAGGTCTGGGGCCAACGTCCTGACTTTC | CASNRKGRSGANVLTF
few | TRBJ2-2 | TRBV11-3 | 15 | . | TGTGCCAGCAGCCCCGGGACGGGGGACACCGGGGAGCTGTTTTTT | CASSPGTGDTGELFF
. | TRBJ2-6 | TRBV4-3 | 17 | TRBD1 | TGCGCCAGCAGCCAGGGACAGGGGGCGGGTGGGGCCAACGTCCTGACTTTC | CASSQGQGAGGANVLTF
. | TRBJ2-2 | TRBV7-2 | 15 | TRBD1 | TGTGCCAGCAGCCCGGGGACAGGCAGGACCGGGGAGCTGTTTTTT | CASSPGTGRTGELFF
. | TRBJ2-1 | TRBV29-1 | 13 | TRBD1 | TGCAGCGCTCCGGGACAGGGGGCGCATGAGCAGTTCTTC | CSAPGQGAHEQFF
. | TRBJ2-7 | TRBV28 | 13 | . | TGTGCCAGCAGTTTAGTCTATACGGGGGAGCAGTACTTC | CASSLVYTGEQYF
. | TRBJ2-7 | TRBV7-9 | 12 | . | TGTGCCAGCAGCTCCGACTTCTACGAGCAGTACTTC | CASSSDFYEQYF
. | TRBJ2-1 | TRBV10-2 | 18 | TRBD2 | TGCGCCAGCAGCGGGACTAGCGCCACCTCGAGCTCTTACAATGAGCAGTTCTTC | CASSGTSATSSSYNEQFF
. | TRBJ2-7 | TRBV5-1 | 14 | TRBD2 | TGCGCCAGCAGCGAGATAGCGGGGGTGGACGAGCAGTACTTC | CASSEIAGVDEQYF
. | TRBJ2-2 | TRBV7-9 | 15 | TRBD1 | TGTGCCAGCGGAGGGACAGGACCGAACACCGGGGAGCTGTTTTTT | CASGGTGPNTGELFF
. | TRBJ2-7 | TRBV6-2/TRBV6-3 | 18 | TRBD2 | TGTGCCAGCAGTTCTTTGGCTAGCGGGAGGCCCTTCCTGGGCGAGCAGTACTTC | CASSSLASGRPFLGEQYF
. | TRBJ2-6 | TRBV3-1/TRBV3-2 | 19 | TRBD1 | TGTGCCAGCAGCCAAGATTCCGGGCAGGGGGCGTCCGGGGCCAACGTCCTGACTTTC | CASSQDSGQGASGANVLTF
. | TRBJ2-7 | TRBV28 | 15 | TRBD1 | TGTGCCAGCAGTTCGACAGGGTCAATGTTCGACGAGCAGTACTTC | CASSSTGSMFDEQYF
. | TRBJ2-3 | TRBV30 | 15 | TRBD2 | TGTGCCTGGGCCGGGACTAGTTTTTCCGCAGATACGCAGTATTTT | CAWAGTSFSADTQYF
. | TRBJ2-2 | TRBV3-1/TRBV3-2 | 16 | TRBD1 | TGTGCCAGCAGCCAAGATAGGGGGCTGGACACCGGGGAGCTGTTTTTT | CASSQDRGLDTGELFF
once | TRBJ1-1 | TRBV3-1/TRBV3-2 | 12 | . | TGTGCCAGCAGCCCGGGTCCCACTGAAGCTTTCTTT | CASSPGPTEAFF
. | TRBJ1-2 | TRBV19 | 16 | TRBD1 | TGTGCCAGTAGCCAGCCCCGGGACAGGGGTCCCTATGGCTACACCTTC | CASSQPRDRGPYGYTF
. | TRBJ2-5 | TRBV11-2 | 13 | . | TGTGCCAGCAGCTTCCGGGTAACGGAGACCCAGTACTTC | CASSFRVTETQYF
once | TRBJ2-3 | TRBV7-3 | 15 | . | TGTGCCAGCAGCCCCGGGGGGCCTGGCACAGATACGCAGTATTTT | CASSPGGPGTDTQYF
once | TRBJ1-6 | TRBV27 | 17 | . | TGTGCCAGCAGCTCTACTGTACAGGGATCCTATAATTCACCCCTCCACTTT | CASSSTVQGSYNSPLHF
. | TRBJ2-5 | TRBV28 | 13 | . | TGTGCCAGCAGTTTATCCCAAAAAGAGACCCAGTACTTC | CASSLSQKETQYF
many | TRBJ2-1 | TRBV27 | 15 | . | TGTGCCAGCAGTCCGCAATGGGCGGGAAACAATGAGCAGTTCTTC | CASSPQWAGNNEQFF
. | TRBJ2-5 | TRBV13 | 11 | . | TGTGCCAGCAGCATTCTATCGACCCAGTACTTC | CASSILSTQYF
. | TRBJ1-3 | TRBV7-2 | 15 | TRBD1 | TGTGCCAGCAGCTCGGGGACAGGGTACGGAAACACCATATATTTT | CASSSGTGYGNTIYF
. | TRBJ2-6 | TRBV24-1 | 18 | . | TGTGCCACCAGTGAAAATGGCAGGTCCTCCACTGGGGCCAACGTCCTGACTTTC | CATSENGRSSTGANVLTF
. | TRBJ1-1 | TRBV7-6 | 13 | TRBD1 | TGTGCCAGCAGACGGGGACAGGGAACTGAAGCTTTCTTT | CASRRGQGTEAFF
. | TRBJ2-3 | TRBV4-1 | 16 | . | TGCGCCAGCAGCCCTACCCCAACAGGGGCGGAGGGTACGCAGTATTTT | CASSPTPTGAEGTQYF
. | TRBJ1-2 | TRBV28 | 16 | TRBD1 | TGTGCCAGCAGCCCAGCGGGGACAGGGGTGGACTATGGCTACACCTTC | CASSPAGTGVDYGYTF
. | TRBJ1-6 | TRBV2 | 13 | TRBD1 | TGTGCCAGCCGAGGGACAGTGGGCTCACCCCTCCACTTT | CASRGTVGSPLHF
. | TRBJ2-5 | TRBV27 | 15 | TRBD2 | TGTGCCAGCAGTTCGTCCGGGACTAGAGGAGAGACCCAGTACTTC | CASSSSGTRGETQYF
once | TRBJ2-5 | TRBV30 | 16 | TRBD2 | TGTGCCTGGAGTGTGTGGGGAGGGTGGGAAAGAGAGACCCAGTACTTC | CAWSVWGGWERETQYF
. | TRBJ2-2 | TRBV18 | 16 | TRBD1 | TGTGCCAGCTCACCACAAGGGGGCCCGAACACCGGGGAGCTGTTTTTT | CASSPQGGPNTGELFF
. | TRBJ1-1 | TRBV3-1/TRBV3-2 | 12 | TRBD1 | TGTGCCAGCAGCCAAGGACAGGGGGAAGCTTTCTTT | CASSQGQGEAFF
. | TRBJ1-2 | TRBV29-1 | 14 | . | TGCAGCGTTGAAGTTTCCCTCGACAGGCTGGTTAGGGCCTTC | CSVEVSLDRLVRAF